Presented here are 15 T cell receptor beta chains from one specimen sequenced in a study of neurological immune-mediated disorders. TCRdb itself ran the 5' RACE reads through MiXCR, one entry per CDR3 protein. The sample has roughly 100,000 distinct CDR3 sequences, more than 10% seen once. The time point was: longitudinal time-point 3. The source material was PBMCs. The receptors originated from a female donor with HTLV-1-associated myelopathy (HAM/TSP).

This clonotype was recorded many times. The V call is TRBV28, the J call TRBJ1-5; D remains unclear. This CDR3 has 16 residues. Germline-derived CDR1 and CDR2 are MDHEN and SYDVKM. V was clipped by 1 base and J by 0 bases, with 10 bases between them. In DNA, the CDR3 is TGTGCCAGCAGTTTATTGTATTCGGATAGCAATCAGCCCCAGCATTTT. Its protein product is CASSLLYSDSNQPQHF. Complete variable domain (other parts from reference TRBV28 and TRBJ1-5): DVKVTQSSRYLVKRTGEKVFLECVQDMDHENMFWYRQDPGLGLRLIYFSYDVKMKEKGDIPEGYSVSREKKERFSLILESASTNQTSMYLCASSLLYSDSNQPQHFGDGTRLSIL.

This clonotype appeared many times. V and J are TRBV4-1 and TRBJ2-3, with D uncertain. Trimming stripped 0 bases from V and 4 bases from J, with 11 bases between. The germline gives CDR1 MGHRA, CDR2 YSYEKL. The CDR3 runs to 15 residues. In nucleotides, the CDR3 is TGCGCCAGCAGCCAAGATGAAGGCCTCCCAGATACGCAGTATTTT. Translation gives CASSQDEGLPDTQYF.

This clonotype was seen repeatedly, ten times or more. The chain carries TRBV7-8 and TRBJ2-7; the match to TRBD2 covers 9 bases. This CDR3 contains 14 residues. The V segment lost 2 bases and the J segment 6 bases; nucleotides outside the gene matches: 5. CDR1 and CDR2 from the germline V gene are SGHVS and FQNEAQ. CDR3 sequence reads: CASSLLRGGLEQYF. The CDR3 DNA follows: TGTGCCAGCAGCTTACTGCGGGGGGGCCTCGAGCAGTACTTC.

On this clonotype itself: A much larger clone lies one base from this, so it may be a read error. As DNA, the CDR3 is TGTGCCAACAGCCCGGGGGGGCCGGGGGAGCAGTACTTC. It translates to CANSPGGPGEQYF. The chain employs TRBV12-3 or TRBV12-4 and TRBJ2-7; TRBD2 aligns across 8 bases. The V gene end was trimmed by 10 bases and the J gene end by 7 bases; junction bases not matched to a gene: 12. CDR3 length equals 13 residues.

This clonotype appeared many times. The V and J genes are TRBV7-3 and TRBJ2-3; TRBD1 is a possible D gene (5 bases). CDR1 SGHTA and CDR2 FQGTGA come from the germline V gene. The CDR3 spans 15 residues. Trimming stripped 5 bases from V and 1 base from J, with 13 bases between. CDR3 amino acids: CASSLNRLGTDTQYF. For the CDR3, the DNA is TGTGCCAGCAGCCTAAACAGGCTCGGCACAGATACGCAGTATTTT.

There are a few counts of this clonotype. A much bigger clone sits one base away, suggesting this may be a read error. The chain couples TRBV5-1 to TRBJ2-7; D uncertain. The CDR3 consists of 14 residues. The V end lost 1 base, the J end lost 1 base, and 9 bases lay between the germline ends. CDR1 is SGHRS and CDR2 is YFSETQ in the germline V gene. The CDR3 protein is CASSLMCNSYEQYF. The CDR3 nucleotides are TGCGCCAGCAGCTTGATGTGTAATTCCTACGAGCAGTACTTC.

This clonotype was detected ten times or more. The chain combines TRBV5-1 with TRBJ2-3, with 9 nucleotides matching TRBD2. Germline assignment: CDR1 SGHRS and CDR2 YFSETQ. There are 16 residues in the CDR3. The V segment lost 5 bases and the J segment 5 bases; nucleotides outside the gene matches: 12. The CDR3 bases are TGCGCCAGCAGACCCGCCGGCGGGGGGGCCGAAGATACGCAGTATTTT. This translates into CASRPAGGGAEDTQYF.

This clonotype was detected many times. The chain employs TRBV20-1 and TRBJ1-5; a possible D gene is TRBD1 (5 bases). The CDR3 has 14 residues. V lost 6 bases and J lost 1, with 13 bases in between. Germline V gene sequence: CDR1 DFQATT, CDR2 SNEGSKA (reference sequence). In DNA form, the CDR3 reads TGCAGTGCGCGGGGGGGGGTCAGCAATCAGCCCCAGCATTTT. Its translation: CSARGGVSNQPQHF.

The table lists this clonotype with many counts. For the CDR3, the DNA is TGTGCCACCAGTGACCCGGGACTGTCGTGGGGAACAGATACGCAGTATTTT. It codes for CATSDPGLSWGTDTQYF. V is TRBV24-1 and J is TRBJ2-3; TRBD2 might be the D (6 bases). Germline V CDR1 and CDR2: KGHDR, SFDVKD. The CDR3 length is 17 residues. V lost 4 bases, J lost 3 bases, and 19 bases lay in between.

This clonotype was observed at least ten times. The chain has TRBV29-1 and TRBJ2-7; 7 bases are shared with TRBD2. CDR3 size: 14 residues. V lost 0 bases and J lost 0; bases outside the gene matches: 2. CDR1 and CDR2 (germline): SQVTM, ANQGSEA. In DNA, the CDR3 is TGCAGCGTTGAAGATACGGGGGGCTCCTACGAGCAGTACTTC. As protein: CSVEDTGGSYEQYF.

V usage is TRBV7-2 and J usage is TRBJ1-2; 8 bases map to TRBD1. The trim removed 4 bases at V and 4 bases at J, leaving 11 bases unmatched. Germline CDR1 reads SGHTA; CDR2 reads FQGNSA. The CDR3 covers 16 residues. The CDR3 reads CASSSLGGQAFYGYTF. The DNA for the CDR3 is TGTGCCAGCAGCTCCCTCGGGGGACAGGCGTTCTATGGCTACACCTTC. Full variable domain (remainder filled in from reference TRBV7-2 and TRBJ1-2): GAGVSQSPSNKVTEKGKDVELRCDPISGHTALYWYRQSLGQGLEFLIYFQGNSAPDKSGLPSDRFSAERTGGSVSTLTIQRTQQEDSAVYLCASSSLGGQAFYGYTFGSGTRLTVV.

Many counts were recorded for this clonotype. The chain is built from TRBV6-5 and TRBJ2-7; the match to TRBD2 covers 8 bases. The germline V gene encodes CDR1 MNHEY and CDR2 SVGAGI. This CDR3 has 15 amino acids. The ends lost 0 bases at V and 5 bases at J; junction bases unmatched: 6. This CDR3 is CASSYSGGAPHEQYF. CDR3 sequence (DNA): TGTGCCAGCAGTTACTCCGGGGGGGCCCCCCACGAGCAGTACTTC.

This clonotype was counted at least ten times. V and J are TRBV20-1 and TRBJ2-3; 10 bases fit TRBD2. J gave up 8 bases and V 1 base, and 6 bases lay outside the gene matches. Looked up from germline, CDR1 is DFQATT and CDR2 is SNEGSKA (reference sequence). The CDR3 contains 14 residues. The CDR3 DNA reads TGCAGTGCTAGAGTGCCTAGCGGGGGTGGTACGCAGTATTTT. This codes for CSARVPSGGGTQYF.

This clonotype appeared many times. This chain uses TRBV5-5 with TRBJ2-7; D ambiguous. The germline V gene encodes CDR1 SGHKS and CDR2 YYEKEE (reference sequence). This CDR3 has 12 amino acids. V was shortened by 0 bases and J by 5 bases, with 6 bases between the two germline ends. DNA of the CDR3: TGTGCCAGCAGCTTGGACTTCCACGAGCAGTACTTC. Translating gives CASSLDFHEQYF.

A remark on this clonotype: This may be a read error: a much more frequent sequence differs by one nucleotide. J is TRBJ1-5 and V is TRBV20-1; D gene uncertain. V was shortened by 6 bases and J by 6 bases, with 18 bases between the two germline ends. Germline-derived CDR1 and CDR2 are DFQATT and SNEGSKA (reference sequence). The CDR3 runs 14 residues. The CDR3 loop is CSAYGGWEGQPQHF. CDR3 nucleotides: TGCAGTGCCTACGGAGGGTGGGAAGGTCAGCCCCAGCATTTT.